This T cell receptor (beta chain) comes out of a study of T cells of healthy individuals. This clonotype showed up many times. TCRdb processed the 5' RACE reads anew with MiXCR; each CDR3 protein has one entry. The sample lists 38,000 or so distinct CDR3 sequences; 3.5% to 5.5% were seen once. Trimming shortened V by 6 bases and J by 9 bases, and 21 bases separated the two germline ends. This CDR3 has 15 residues. This TCR was sampled from a human donor in good health. V and J are TRBV12-3 or TRBV12-4 and TRBJ2-1, with a possible D match to TRBD1 (6 bases). The CDR3: CASSTGTPGFGEQFF. The DNA of the CDR3 is TGTGCCAGCAGCACCGGGACACCGGGATTTGGTGAGCAGTTCTTC.